These 2 T cell receptor beta chains were all obtained from the same sample, sequenced in a study of blood T cell repertoires in COVID-19 (dated by TCRdb to 2019 to 2021). The library was prepared using the immunoSEQ multiplex PCR assay. TCRdb provides this immuneACCESS table in a form limited to in-frame rearrangements. Some clones are lacking; in checked studies, under half of them reflect an unresolved V gene, and why the rest are absent is not known. This sample lists 180,000 or so clones; approximately 82% were detected once. The leading ten clones occupy nearly 15% of the sample. Specimen: PBMCs or T cells enriched from blood (not recorded which). The receptors derive from a man in his forties or fifties who had recovered from COVID-19.

The chain carries TRBV7-9 and TRBJ1-6; possibly TRBD1 for D (5 bases). The V end lost 5 bases, the J end lost 9 bases, and 17 bases lay between the germline ends. CDR3 length: 15 amino acids. Germline values: CDR1 SEHNR, CDR2 FQNEAQ (reference sequence). The CDR3 DNA reads TGTGCCAGCAGCCCCAGAGGGAGGGACGGTTCACCCCTCCACTTT. Its translation: CASSPRGRDGSPLHF.

This clone came up once. The chain employs TRBV5-1 and TRBJ2-1; 8 nucleotides align to TRBD2. V was pared by 1 base and J by 6 bases, with 6 bases of the junction left unmatched. Germline CDR1 SGHRS, CDR2 YFSETQ. This CDR3 has 15 residues. The CDR3 region has the DNA TGCGCCAGCAGCTTGACAGGGCGGGGGGTCAATGAGCAGTTCTTC. Its translation is CASSLTGRGVNEQFF.